This section outlines one T cell receptor beta chain sequence together with its context. V dropped 2 bases and J dropped 7 bases, with 8 bases sitting between them. Germline V gives CDR1 SNHLY, CDR2 FYNNEI. This CDR3 has 12 amino acids. This sample was included in a study of shared clonotypes between healthy human individuals. Sequencing used immunoSEQ multiplex PCR; TCRdb keeps in-frame clones, though not all of them. The sample includes about 1.4 million clones, 95% to 97% of them seen just once. The specimen sequenced was naive CD4+ T cells sorted from blood. Subset denoted: CD45RA+ positively selected. The sequence derives from a man aged 30 to 45 in good health. The rearrangement links TRBV2 to TRBJ1-2; perhaps TRBD1 as D (5 bases). In nucleotides, the CDR3 is TGTGCCAGCAGTGAATTTGACAGTGGCTACACCTTC. The encoded protein is CASSEFDSGYTF.